Shown below are 6 T cell receptor beta chains from a single sample sequenced in a study of cytomegalovirus exposure and HLA in healthy donors. The PCR had 60 Vbeta and 13 Jbeta primers. Generated by immunoSEQ multiplex PCR, the TCRdb table keeps only in-frame clones and is missing some. Here the sample spans approximately 100,000 clones, around a tenth being singletons. Sequencing was performed on PBMCs. Receptor source: a man between 45 and 60 years old in good health and CMV-seropositive.

This clone came up many times. This rearrangement joins TRBV7-2 to TRBJ1-5, with TRBD1 identical over 8 bases. V gave up 1 base and J gave up 6 bases; unmatched junction bases: 5. From germline, CDR1 is SGHTA and CDR2 FQGNSA. CDR3 length: 15 amino acids. The CDR3 is CASSLGRQGSQPQHF. The CDR3 DNA reads as TGTGCCAGCAGCTTAGGGAGACAGGGGTCTCAGCCCCAGCATTTT.

This clone has just a few counts. This rearrangement joins TRBV9 to TRBJ2-1; 11 nucleotides agree with TRBD2. The CDR3 runs to 15 residues. Germline CDR1 and CDR2: SGDLS and YYNGEE. V lost 4 bases, J lost 7 bases, and 7 bases stayed unmatched. CDR3 in DNA: TGTGCCAGCAGCCCGTCACTAGCGGGAGCGAATGAGCAGTTCTTC. Protein sequence: CASSPSLAGANEQFF.

The chain has TRBV27 and TRBJ2-1; 12 positions agree with TRBD2. J was trimmed by 5 bases and V by 5 bases; bases with no gene match: 4. The CDR3 totals 15 residues. Germline-derived CDR1 and CDR2 are MNHEY and SMNVEV (reference sequence). In DNA, the CDR3 is TGTGCCAGCAGTCAGGGACTAGCGGGCGACAATGAGCAGTTCTTC. It encodes CASSQGLAGDNEQFF.

In its sample, this clone was seen a few times. J is TRBJ2-1 and V is TRBV4-1; possible D gene TRBD2, 5 bases. The CDR3 runs to 17 residues. Trimming pared 0 bases from V and 5 bases from J, leaving 17 bases between. Per the germline V gene, CDR1 is MGHRA and CDR2 is YSYEKL. In nucleotides, the CDR3 is TGCGCCAGCAGCCAAGATCGCGTAGCGACTGGGAACAATGAGCAGTTCTTC. Its protein is CASSQDRVATGNNEQFF.

This chain joins TRBV12-5 and TRBJ1-1; 8 bases are shared with TRBD1. Germline V gene sequence: CDR1 LGHNT, CDR2 FRNRAP. J gave up 4 bases and V 1 base, and 2 bases lay outside the gene matches. The CDR3 runs to 14 residues. Here the CDR3 reads CASGLGDRPTEAFF. CDR3 DNA: TGTGCTAGTGGTTTGGGGGACAGGCCCACTGAAGCTTTCTTT. The complete variable domain, with remaining parts taken from reference TRBV12-5 and TRBJ1-1, reads DARVTQTPRHKVTEMGQEVTMRCQPILGHNTVFWYRQTMMQGLELLAYFRNRAPLDDSGMPKDRFSAEMPDATLATLKIQPSEPRDSAVYFCASGLGDRPTEAFFGQGTRLTVV.

This clone occurred a few times. This chain links TRBV28 with TRBJ1-1, with D maybe TRBD1 (5 bases). Germline values: CDR1 MDHEN, CDR2 SYDVKM. Trimming took 6 bases from V and 2 from J, leaving 16 bases between them. The CDR3 is 15 amino acids. CDR3 nucleotide sequence: TGTGCCAGCAGGGGGGTAGGAGGGTCCAACACTGAAGCTTTCTTT. It translates to CASRGVGGSNTEAFF.